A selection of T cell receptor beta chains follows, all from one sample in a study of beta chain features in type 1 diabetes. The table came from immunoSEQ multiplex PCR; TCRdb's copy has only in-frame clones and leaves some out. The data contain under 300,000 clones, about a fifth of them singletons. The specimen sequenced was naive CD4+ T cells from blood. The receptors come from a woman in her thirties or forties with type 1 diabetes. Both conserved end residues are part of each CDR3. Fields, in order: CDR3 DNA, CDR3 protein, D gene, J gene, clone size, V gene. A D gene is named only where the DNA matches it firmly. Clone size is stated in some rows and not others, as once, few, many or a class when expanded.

cdr3_nt: TGTGCCAGCAGTTTATCGGGCTGGGTCTATGGCTACACCTTC
cdr3_aa: CASSLSGWVYGYTF
d_call: .
j_call: TRBJ1-2
clone_size: few
v_call: TRBV27

cdr3_nt: TGTGCCAGCAGTATTTTCGGTACTGAAGCTTTCTTT
cdr3_aa: CASSIFGTEAFF
d_call: .
j_call: TRBJ1-1
clone_size: few
v_call: TRBV28

cdr3_nt: TGTGCCAGCAGTGAATCCAGGGGGAACTACGAGCAGTACTTC
cdr3_aa: CASSESRGNYEQYF
d_call: TRBD1
j_call: TRBJ2-7
clone_size: .
v_call: TRBV25-1

cdr3_nt: TGTGCCTGGAGTGATACCTATAACACTGAAGCTTTCTTT
cdr3_aa: CAWSDTYNTEAFF
d_call: .
j_call: TRBJ1-1
clone_size: .
v_call: TRBV30

cdr3_nt: TGTGCCAGCAGCTTGGACCGCGGGACTACCATGGGGGAGACCCAGTACTTC
cdr3_aa: CASSLDRGTTMGETQYF
d_call: TRBD2
j_call: TRBJ2-5
clone_size: few
v_call: TRBV5-6

cdr3_nt: TGCGCCAGCAGGGCCAGCGGTGCCAATCAGCCCCAGCATTTT
cdr3_aa: CASRASGANQPQHF
d_call: .
j_call: TRBJ1-5
clone_size: few
v_call: TRBV5-1

cdr3_nt: TGCGCCAGCAGCGGGCAAGACAGGGACGGCTACACCTTC
cdr3_aa: CASSGQDRDGYTF
d_call: TRBD1
j_call: TRBJ1-2
clone_size: few
v_call: TRBV5-1

cdr3_nt: TGTGCCAGCAGCTCCAACGACTATGTGAGTTACAATGAGCAGTTCTTC
cdr3_aa: CASSSNDYVSYNEQFF
d_call: .
j_call: TRBJ2-1
clone_size: .
v_call: TRBV7-9

cdr3_nt: TGTGCCAGCAGCGCTCATACAGGGAGCTACTACAATGAGCAGTTCTTC
cdr3_aa: CASSAHTGSYYNEQFF
d_call: .
j_call: TRBJ2-1
clone_size: few
v_call: TRBV7-9

cdr3_nt: TGTGCCAGCAGCGTCGGACTAGCGGGAGGGTGGGGGCAAGAGACCCAGTACTTC
cdr3_aa: CASSVGLAGGWGQETQYF
d_call: TRBD2
j_call: TRBJ2-5
clone_size: .
v_call: TRBV7-2

cdr3_nt: TGCAGCGTTGTGGTAGGAGGGTCGAACACTGAAGCTTTCTTT
cdr3_aa: CSVVVGGSNTEAFF
d_call: .
j_call: TRBJ1-1
clone_size: few
v_call: TRBV29-1

cdr3_nt: TGTGCCAGCAGTTTGGAGCTAGCGGGAGTGAGCTACGAGCAGTACTTC
cdr3_aa: CASSLELAGVSYEQYF
d_call: TRBD2
j_call: TRBJ2-7
clone_size: .
v_call: TRBV28

cdr3_nt: TGTGCCAGCAGCAGGACAGCGGTCGGGGAGCTGTTTTTT
cdr3_aa: CASSRTAVGELFF
d_call: .
j_call: TRBJ2-2
clone_size: few
v_call: TRBV11-1

cdr3_nt: TGTGCCAGCAGATTGCAGGGGGCGGACAGTGGCTACACCTTC
cdr3_aa: CASRLQGADSGYTF
d_call: TRBD1
j_call: TRBJ1-2
clone_size: .
v_call: TRBV2

cdr3_nt: TGTGCCAGCAGTGGAAACAGGGGGCACACAGATACGCAGTATTTT
cdr3_aa: CASSGNRGHTDTQYF
d_call: TRBD1
j_call: TRBJ2-3
clone_size: .
v_call: TRBV25-1

cdr3_nt: TGTGCCAGCAGCATGGGACAGGGCCTCAATCAGCCCCAGCATTTT
cdr3_aa: CASSMGQGLNQPQHF
d_call: TRBD1
j_call: TRBJ1-5
clone_size: once
v_call: TRBV13

cdr3_nt: TGTGCCACCAGCAGAGACAGGGGTTTCTACGAGCAGTACTTC
cdr3_aa: CATSRDRGFYEQYF
d_call: .
j_call: TRBJ2-7
clone_size: .
v_call: TRBV15